The source of this T cell receptor (beta chain) is a study of CD8 T cells in Susac syndrome. Findings and caveats of the study: As the study acknowledged, the number of individuals who were part of its TCR sequencing and HLA analysis was relatively small.

This clonotype was detected a few times. Its target is unknown. Sequencing targeted TCR beta in T cells from blood (CD8+ and CD4+). FACS enriched CD8+ TEMRA cells, while bulk CD8+ and CD4+ were negatively isolated. The CDR3 length is 13 residues. Trimming at V came to 7 bases and at J to 4 bases, leaving 2 bases not matched to a gene. Germline CDR1 SNHLY, CDR2 FYNNEI. Random hexamers were used to reverse transcribe the RNA input (about 0.45 to 1 ug). The authors amplified TCR beta CDR3 across 54 Vbeta and 13 Jbeta using immunoSEQ multiplex PCR. MiXCR, applied by TCRdb to the immunoSEQ multiplex PCR reads, yields one record per CDR3 protein. The data contain around 140,000 distinct CDR3 sequences, around 75% of them singletons.

The sequencing input was CD8+ T cells from PBMCs. The source is a human donor with multiple sclerosis. This chain connects TRBV2 to TRBJ2-4, with 9 positions matching TRBD2. CDR3 in DNA: TGTGCCAGCATGGCGGGGGGGAAAAACATTCAGTACTTC. Amino acids: CASMAGGKNIQYF. Together with reference TRBV2 and TRBJ2-4, the CDR3 gives the full variable domain: EPEVTQTPSHQVTQMGQEVILRCVPISNHLYFYWYRQILGQKVEFLVSFYNNEISEKSEIFDDQFSVERPDGSNFTLKIRSTKLEDSAMYFCASMAGGKNIQYFGAGTRLSVL.